This is a list of T cell receptor beta chains from one sample in a study of response to subunit inactivated influenza vaccine. One entry per CDR3 protein, called by TCRdb with MiXCR from the RT-PCR reads. Altogether 500,000 to 600,000 distinct CDR3 sequences are present, about 17% being singletons, with the ten largest covering 3%. Material: CD4+ T cells sorted from PBMCs, obtained roughly 24 months after vaccination. The receptors derive from a man in his fifties or sixties who received an inactivated influenza vaccine. Each CDR3 is given with its conserved first and last residue. Clone sizes are given selectively: once, few, many, or a class where the clone is expanded.

v_gene	j_gene	abundance	CDR3aa
TRBV28	TRBJ1-2	few	CASRPGTTDYGYTF
TRBV11-2	TRBJ2-1	few	CASSLEGQIYNEQFF
TRBV7-9	TRBJ2-7	few	CASSAGTAPPYEQYF
TRBV5-1	TRBJ2-3	-	CASSLPNAGLSTDTQYF
TRBV7-9	TRBJ1-2	few	CASSQDSSNYGYTF
TRBV12-3/TRBV12-4	TRBJ1-2	few	CASSPVGQNYGYTF
TRBV20-1	TRBJ2-7	few	CSASTDSPSREQYF
TRBV29-1	TRBJ2-7	once	CSVRTGGKYEQYF
TRBV4-1	TRBJ2-4	-	CASSNLGTQLAKNIQYF
TRBV7-2	TRBJ1-1	few	CASSKAGTMGEAFF
TRBV4-3	TRBJ2-7	-	CASSQRTSGRTYEQYF
TRBV29-1	TRBJ2-3	many	CSVEDFVTSGRAWSTDTQYF
TRBV14	TRBJ2-1	-	CASSQAQGARRSHEQFF
TRBV7-2	TRBJ2-1	many	CASSEGQSSYNEQFF
TRBV28	TRBJ2-6	-	CASSGVAGSPSGANVLTF
TRBV14	TRBJ2-3	many	CASSQTGGSTDTQYF
TRBV7-7	TRBJ2-2	-	CASGAAGGTGELFF
TRBV4-3	TRBJ1-2	-	CASSPGRNIYGYTF
TRBV4-1	TRBJ1-1	many	CASSQVRSAAGVF
TRBV6-5	TRBJ2-7	-	CASSRTHYEQYF
TRBV20-1	TRBJ1-5	few	CSASWGQSNQPQHF
TRBV20-1	TRBJ2-7	few	CSAGTSGRAGSHEQYF
TRBV12-3/TRBV12-4	TRBJ1-1	-	CASRIASGAAEAFF
TRBV2	TRBJ1-1	-	CASRGGRAAEAFF
TRBV12-3/TRBV12-4	TRBJ2-5	few	CASTLGHLQETQYF
TRBV5-6	TRBJ1-5	-	CASSSLKQPISNQPQHF
TRBV5-6	TRBJ1-5	-	CASSGRRQGTNQPQHF
TRBV6-2/TRBV6-3	TRBJ1-6	-	CASRRVNSPLHF
TRBV20-1	TRBJ2-1	-	CSARDLRLAGVPEQFF
TRBV11-2	TRBJ2-7	-	CASSSSSGQGYEQYF
TRBV20-1	TRBJ1-5	many	CSASQVDSNQPQHF
TRBV2	TRBJ2-2	-	CASKRLADLNLGELFF
TRBV5-8	TRBJ1-5	few	CASSRTGLAQHF
TRBV20-1	TRBJ2-7	few	CSAPGGNYEQYF
TRBV9	TRBJ2-3	few	CASSVNAGATDTQYF
TRBV7-8	TRBJ2-1	few	CASSQGHPGQFF
TRBV5-1	TRBJ2-1	many	CASSLERGSYNEQFF
TRBV10-3	TRBJ2-1	few	CAISRTGPSRNEQFF
TRBV10-3	TRBJ1-2	few	CAIHQGVNYGYTF
TRBV6-5	TRBJ2-3	-	CASSYSWADTQYF
TRBV2	TRBJ1-1	many	CASNGPGGTTEAFF
TRBV20-1	TRBJ1-6	-	CSARTGGIYHSPLHF
TRBV5-6	TRBJ1-2	-	CASSLDSRGGYGYTF
TRBV6-1	TRBJ2-2	-	CASSNPSGQPINTGELFF
TRBV7-2	TRBJ2-7	-	CASSPGWAYEQYF
TRBV6-1	TRBJ2-3	few	CATRRLDTDTQYF
TRBV14	TRBJ2-3	-	CASSQKGGDTQYF
TRBV6-5	TRBJ1-6	-	CASSYSGDNSPLHF
TRBV30	TRBJ1-6	-	CAWRTRGTYNSPLHF